This entry describes one T cell receptor (beta chain). Germline V lookup: CDR1 SGHVS, CDR2 FQNEAQ. This CDR3 spans 16 amino acids. The trim removed 5 bases at V and 4 bases at J, leaving 7 bases unmatched. A multiplex PCR was run with 60 Vbeta primers and 13 Jbeta primers. TCRdb's table, derived via immunoSEQ multiplex PCR, lists solely in-frame clones and lacks some. The profile shows 120,000 or so clones, about 84% of them singletons. The data derive from a study of cytomegalovirus exposure and HLA in healthy donors. On the study more broadly: Around 80 million unique TCR sequences came from HLA-typed donors in an early release.

The source material was PBMCs. The V call is TRBV7-8, the J call TRBJ2-5; 13 bases match TRBD2. The receptor's source is a man aged 18 to 29 in good health and CMV-seropositive. CDR3 sequence (DNA): TGTGCCAGCAGCGTTACTAGCGGGGGGGCCAGAGAGACCCAGTACTTC. This sequence encodes CASSVTSGGARETQYF.